The 20 T cell receptor beta chains reported below all come from one sample, sequenced in a study of radiotherapy plus CTLA-4 blockade in lung cancer. The data were produced by immunoSEQ multiplex PCR, yet TCRdb's version contains in-frame clones alone and is incomplete. The sample has roughly 25,000 clones, 73% seen once. Sequencing was performed on peripheral blood, taken from a patient treated with radiotherapy plus ipilimumab. The receptors were gathered from a human donor with non-small cell lung cancer who had stable disease on radiotherapy plus ipilimumab.

This chain joins TRBV19 and TRBJ1-2; TRBD1 is a possible D gene (6 bases). The CDR3 consists of 13 residues. Trimming stripped 6 bases from V and 1 base from J, with 9 bases between. The V gene's germline CDR1 is LNHDA and CDR2 SQIVND (reference sequence). This chain's CDR3 is CASSRGGNYGYTF. The DNA for the CDR3 is TGTGCCAGTAGCAGGGGAGGTAACTATGGCTACACCTTC.

This clone was seen only once. This chain uses TRBV10-1 with TRBJ2-2; no clear D. CDR1 is WNHNN and CDR2 is SYGVQD in the germline V gene (reference sequence). The CDR3 is 14 residues long. Trimming took off 0 bases at V and 4 bases at J, with 6 bases between the two ends. CDR3 sequence reads: CASSESYGTGELFF. DNA of the CDR3: TGCGCCAGCAGTGAGTCTTATGGCACCGGGGAGCTGTTTTTT.

The V and J genes are TRBV30 and TRBJ2-1; perhaps TRBD2 as D (6 bases). CDR3 size: 19 residues. The V gene's germline CDR1 is GTSNPN and CDR2 SVGIG (reference sequence). V shed 4 bases and J shed 2 bases, with 27 bases lying between them. The CDR3 sequence is CAWTDRGSGPSRPYNEQFF. The CDR3 DNA reads as TGTGCCTGGACTGACCGAGGGAGCGGGCCCAGTCGGCCCTACAATGAGCAGTTCTTC.

In this sample, this clone is medium-sized (0.01 to 0.1%). The same CDR3 can be traced to other DNA sequences in this sample. The genes are TRBV7-9 and TRBJ1-1; D unclear. Germline values: CDR1 SEHNR, CDR2 FQNEAQ (reference sequence). V shed 1 base and J shed 0 bases, with 3 bases lying between them. This CDR3 contains 13 residues. CDR3 protein: CASSLEVNTEAFF. The CDR3 region has the DNA TGTGCCAGCAGCTTAGAGGTGAACACTGAAGCTTTCTTT. Full variable domain (remainder filled in from reference TRBV7-9 and TRBJ1-1): DTGVSQNPRHKITKRGQNVTFRCDPISEHNRLYWYRQTLGQGPEFLTYFQNEAQLEKSRLLSDRFSAERPKGSFSTLEIQRTEQGDSAMYLCASSLEVNTEAFFGQGTRLTVV.

This clone was found a few times. This chain joins TRBV9 and TRBJ2-2, with 9 bases aligning to TRBD2. The junction had 5 bases not matched to a gene; V was cut back by 0 bases and J by 5 bases. Germline CDR1 and CDR2: SGDLS and YYNGEE. The CDR3 spans 16 residues. The CDR3 bases are TGTGCCAGCAGCGTAGTCGAGCTAGCGGGAACCGGGGAGCTGTTTTTT. This sequence encodes CASSVVELAGTGELFF.

The chain carries TRBV7-9 and TRBJ2-3, with D possibly being TRBD2 (5 bases). Deletions cut 3 bases from V and 4 bases from J, with 11 bases between. Germline CDR1 SEHNR, CDR2 FQNEAQ (reference sequence). The CDR3 is 14 residues long. The CDR3 protein is CASSFSGRPDTQYF. CDR3 in DNA: TGTGCCAGCAGCTTCTCGGGGAGACCAGATACGCAGTATTTT.

The chain links TRBV19 to TRBJ2-6; 8 bases map to TRBD2. After removal of 6 bases from V and 0 bases from J, the junction contained 1 base not matched to a gene. This CDR3 region has 15 residues. Germline-derived CDR1 and CDR2 are LNHDA and SQIVND (reference sequence). The CDR3 DNA is TGTGCCAGTAGCCGGGGGGGCTCTGGGGCCAACGTCCTGACTTTC. It yields the protein CASSRGGSGANVLTF. Full variable domain (rest looked up from reference TRBV19 and TRBJ2-6): DGGITQSPKYLFRKEGQNVTLSCEQNLNHDAMYWYRQDPGQGLRLIYYSQIVNDFQKGDIAEGYSVSREKKESFPLTVTSAQKNPTAFYLCASSRGGSGANVLTFGAGSRLTVL.

Relative to its sample, this clone is medium-sized (0.01 to 0.1%). CDR3 sequence reads: CASSPDRGLYEQYF. CDR3 bases: TGTGCCAGCAGCCCGGACAGGGGGCTCTACGAGCAGTACTTC. The rearrangement links TRBV7-2 to TRBJ2-7; 11 nucleotides line up with TRBD1. The CDR3 has 14 residues. CDR1 is SGHTA and CDR2 is FQGNSA in the germline V gene. Germline trimming cut 5 bases from V and 3 bases from J; bases unmatched to any gene: 3.

This clone has a handful of counts. The chain combines TRBV5-4 with TRBJ1-4; possible D gene TRBD1, 6 bases. V was clipped by 5 bases and J by 0 bases, with 8 bases between them. The CDR3 is 14 residues long. Germline-derived CDR1 and CDR2 are SGHNT and YYREEE (reference sequence). CDR3 DNA: TGTGCCAGCAGGTCAGGGGCAACTAATGAAAAACTGTTTTTT. Protein: CASRSGATNEKLFF.

This rearrangement joins TRBV5-1 to TRBJ2-1; D gene ambiguous. The CDR3 loop spans 18 amino acids. Looked up from germline, CDR1 is SGHRS and CDR2 is YFSETQ. Trimming shortened V by 1 base and J by 0 bases, and 17 bases separated the two germline ends. CDR3 in DNA: TGCGCCAGCAGCTTGTCCAGCCCGGCCATTAGCTCCTACAATGAGCAGTTCTTC. The encoded protein is CASSLSSPAISSYNEQFF.

This clone was picked up one time. The chain uses TRBV2 and TRBJ2-7, with D perhaps TRBD1 (6 bases). Looked up from germline, CDR1 is SNHLY and CDR2 is FYNNEI. This CDR3 spans 13 amino acids. The germline V and J ends were trimmed by 5 bases and 6 bases, with 14 bases remaining between them. The CDR3 region is CASSWPGEIEQYF. CDR3 nucleotide sequence: TGTGCCAGCAGTTGGCCAGGGGAGATCGAGCAGTACTTC.

The chain uses TRBV7-2 and TRBJ2-5; no reliable D call. V lost 4 bases and J 8 bases, leaving 8 bases between the germline ends. Germline CDR1 SGHTA, CDR2 FQGNSA. The CDR3 length is 11 residues. The chain's CDR3 is CASSSTGTQYF. The CDR3 coding sequence is TGTGCCAGCAGCTCAACGGGTACCCAGTACTTC.

This clone occurred a few times. The chain has TRBV12-5 and TRBJ2-1, with 11 bases identical to TRBD2. The junction had 7 bases not matched to a gene; V was cut back by 1 base and J by 8 bases. This CDR3 region has 16 residues. The germline V gene has CDR1 LGHNT and CDR2 FRNRAP. The CDR3 nucleotides read TGTGCTAGTGGTTTGGGGGTAACTAGCGGGAGCGATGAGCAGTTCTTC. Its translation: CASGLGVTSGSDEQFF.

This clone came up a few times. The chain employs TRBV15 and TRBJ2-5; D is uncertain. This CDR3 contains 13 residues. The germline V gene has CDR1 LNHNV and CDR2 YYDKDF (reference sequence). The ends were cut back, 3 bases at V and 3 bases at J, with 8 bases in the middle. The CDR3 loop is CATSRHLEETQYF. The DNA for the CDR3 is TGTGCCACCAGCAGGCACCTCGAAGAGACCCAGTACTTC.

J is TRBJ1-1 and V is TRBV10-3; the D is unclear. V shed 6 bases and J shed 2 bases, with 4 bases lying between them. CDR1 and CDR2 from the germline V gene are ENHRY and SYGVKD. This CDR3 is 11 amino acids long. The CDR3 here is CAIRGNTEAFF. In DNA, the CDR3 is TGTGCCATCAGGGGTAACACTGAAGCTTTCTTT.

This clone appeared a few times. The chain couples TRBV19 to TRBJ2-1, with TRBD1 identical over 11 bases. CDR3 length: 15 amino acids. Germline CDR1 is LNHDA and CDR2 is SQIVND (reference sequence). V was clipped by 5 bases and J by 6 bases; unmatched bases: 6. The CDR3 DNA follows: TGTGCCAGTAGTGAACCGGGACAGGGGGGCAATGAGCAGTTCTTC. It translates to CASSEPGQGGNEQFF.

This clone was seen more than once but under ten times. The rearrangement uses TRBV19 and TRBJ1-5, with TRBD1 as a possible D gene (5 bases). V was cut by 5 bases and J by 3 bases, with 17 bases left in between. Per germline, CDR1 LNHDA and CDR2 SQIVND (reference sequence). This CDR3 is built from 16 residues. The CDR3 region is CASSPKGISFNQPQHF. CDR3 nucleotide sequence: TGTGCCAGTAGTCCTAAGGGGATAAGTTTCAATCAGCCCCAGCATTTT.

This clone showed up just a few times. The CDR3 DNA follows: TGTGCCAGCTCACCACCAGGGGGAGGGACCCAGTACTTC. Protein sequence: CASSPPGGGTQYF. V gene TRBV18 combines with J gene TRBJ2-5; the D gene could be TRBD1 or TRBD2 (6 bases each). V shed 0 bases and J shed 7 bases, with 9 bases lying between them. The germline V gene encodes CDR1 KGHSH and CDR2 LQKENI. The CDR3 extends over 13 amino acids.

The chain uses TRBV7-9 and TRBJ1-1; D gene ambiguous. Germline V gene sequence: CDR1 SEHNR, CDR2 FQNEAQ (reference sequence). Trimming took off 8 bases at V and 5 bases at J, with 15 bases between the two ends. This CDR3 is 13 amino acids long. The CDR3 nucleotides are TGTGCCAGCGCAGATGGTGGGGATACTGAAGCTTTCTTT. Amino acids: CASADGGDTEAFF. The complete variable domain, with remaining parts taken from reference TRBV7-9 and TRBJ1-1, reads DTGVSQNPRHKITKRGQNVTFRCDPISEHNRLYWYRQTLGQGPEFLTYFQNEAQLEKSRLLSDRFSAERPKGSFSTLEIQRTEQGDSAMYLCASADGGDTEAFFGQGTRLTVV.

Only a few counts were recorded for this clone. This chain connects TRBV6-5 to TRBJ2-7; 11 bases are shared with TRBD2. This CDR3 spans 14 amino acids. J was trimmed by 3 bases and V by 6 bases; bases with no gene match: 4. From germline, CDR1 is MNHEY and CDR2 SVGAGI. The CDR3 coding sequence is TGTGCCAGCAGGGCCCTAGCGGGAGGCTACGAGCAGTACTTC. The encoded protein is CASRALAGGYEQYF.